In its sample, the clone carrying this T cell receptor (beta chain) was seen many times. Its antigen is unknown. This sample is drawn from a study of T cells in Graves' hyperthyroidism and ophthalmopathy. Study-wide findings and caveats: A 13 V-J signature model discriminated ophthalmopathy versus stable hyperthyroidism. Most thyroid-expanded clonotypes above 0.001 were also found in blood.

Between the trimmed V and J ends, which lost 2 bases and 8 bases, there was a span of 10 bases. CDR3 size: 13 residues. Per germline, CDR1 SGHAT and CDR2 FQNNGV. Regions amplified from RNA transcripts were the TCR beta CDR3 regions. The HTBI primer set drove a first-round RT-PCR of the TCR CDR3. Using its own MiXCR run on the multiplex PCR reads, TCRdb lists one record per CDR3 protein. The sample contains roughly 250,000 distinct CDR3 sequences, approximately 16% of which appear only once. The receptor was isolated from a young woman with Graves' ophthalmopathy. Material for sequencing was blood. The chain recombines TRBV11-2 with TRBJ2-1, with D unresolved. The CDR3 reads CASSLKQSHEQFF. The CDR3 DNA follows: TGTGCCAGCAGCTTAAAACAGTCACATGAGCAGTTCTTC.